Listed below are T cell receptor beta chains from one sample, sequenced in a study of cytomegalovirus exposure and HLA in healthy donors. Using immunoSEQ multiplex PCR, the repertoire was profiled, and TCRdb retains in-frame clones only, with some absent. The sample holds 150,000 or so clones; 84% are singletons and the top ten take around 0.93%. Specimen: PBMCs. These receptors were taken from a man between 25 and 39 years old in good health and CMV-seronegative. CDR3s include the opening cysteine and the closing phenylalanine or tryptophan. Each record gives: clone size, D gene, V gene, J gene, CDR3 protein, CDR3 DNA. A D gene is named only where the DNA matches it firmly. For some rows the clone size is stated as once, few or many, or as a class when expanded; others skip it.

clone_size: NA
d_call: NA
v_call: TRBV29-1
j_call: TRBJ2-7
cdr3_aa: CSAGLTENEQYF
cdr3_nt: TGCAGCGCGGGACTGACGGAAAACGAGCAGTACTTC

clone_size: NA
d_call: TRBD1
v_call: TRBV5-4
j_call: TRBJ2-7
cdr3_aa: CASSRRDRGPYEQYF
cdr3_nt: TGTGCCAGCAGCCGCCGGGACAGGGGCCCCTACGAGCAGTACTTC

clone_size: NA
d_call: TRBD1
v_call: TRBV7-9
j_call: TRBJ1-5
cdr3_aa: CASSSDRDAQPQHF
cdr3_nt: TGTGCCAGCAGCTCTGACAGGGACGCTCAGCCCCAGCATTTT

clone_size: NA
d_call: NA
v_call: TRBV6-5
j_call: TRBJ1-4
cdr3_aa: CASSYREPVTNEKLFF
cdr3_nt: TGTGCCAGCAGTTACAGGGAGCCGGTTACTAATGAAAAACTGTTTTTT

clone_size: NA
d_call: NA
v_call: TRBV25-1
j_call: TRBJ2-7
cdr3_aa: CASSYGLNYEQYF
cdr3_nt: TGTGCCAGCAGCTACGGACTCAACTACGAGCAGTACTTC

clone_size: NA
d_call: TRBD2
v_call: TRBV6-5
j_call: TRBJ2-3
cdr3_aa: CASRLAGNTDTQYF
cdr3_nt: TGTGCCAGCAGGCTAGCGGGGAACACAGATACGCAGTATTTT

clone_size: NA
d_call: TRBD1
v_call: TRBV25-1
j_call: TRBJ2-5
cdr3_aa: CASRENRGRGETQYF
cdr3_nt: TGTGCCAGCAGAGAAAACAGGGGGCGGGGGGAGACCCAGTACTTC

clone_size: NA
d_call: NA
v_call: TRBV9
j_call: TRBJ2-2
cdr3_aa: CASSVEVLATGELFF
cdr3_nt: TGTGCCAGCAGCGTAGAAGTCTTAGCCACCGGGGAGCTGTTTTTT

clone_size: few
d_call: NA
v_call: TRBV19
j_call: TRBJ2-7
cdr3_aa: CASSIGEFLHPPYEQYF
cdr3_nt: TGTGCCAGTAGTATAGGGGAGTTCCTACACCCCCCCTACGAGCAGTACTTC

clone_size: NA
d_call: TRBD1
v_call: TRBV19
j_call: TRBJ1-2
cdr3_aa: CASSMKQGNYGYTF
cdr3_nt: TGTGCCAGTAGTATGAAACAGGGGAACTATGGCTACACCTTC

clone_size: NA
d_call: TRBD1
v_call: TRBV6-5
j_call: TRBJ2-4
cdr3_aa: CASSYRGLTNIQYF
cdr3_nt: TGTGCCAGCAGTTACAGGGGGCTGACAAACATTCAGTACTTC

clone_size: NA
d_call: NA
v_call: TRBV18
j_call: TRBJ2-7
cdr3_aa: CASSNPGLDSYEQYF
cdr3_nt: TGTGCCAGCTCAAATCCCGGACTGGACTCCTACGAGCAGTACTTC

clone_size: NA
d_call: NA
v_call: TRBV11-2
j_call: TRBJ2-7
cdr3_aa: CASSRVFEQYF
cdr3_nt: TGTGCCAGCAGCCGGGTATTCGAGCAGTACTTC

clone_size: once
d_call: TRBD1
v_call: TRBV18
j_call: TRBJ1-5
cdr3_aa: CASSPGTEGQPQHF
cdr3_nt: TGTGCCAGCTCACCCGGGACAGAGGGCCAGCCCCAGCATTTT

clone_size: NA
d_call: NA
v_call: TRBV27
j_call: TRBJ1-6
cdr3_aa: CASYRTYNSPLHF
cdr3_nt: TGTGCCTCTTACAGGACCTATAATTCACCCCTCCACTTT

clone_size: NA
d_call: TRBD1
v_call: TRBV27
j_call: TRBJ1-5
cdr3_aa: CASSYGQGGNQPQHF
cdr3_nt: TGTGCCAGCAGTTATGGACAGGGTGGGAATCAGCCCCAGCATTTT

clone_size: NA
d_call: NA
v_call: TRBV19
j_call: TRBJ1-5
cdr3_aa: CASSARQGRISNQPQHF
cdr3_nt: TGTGCCAGTAGTGCCCGCCAGGGGCGGATTAGCAATCAGCCCCAGCATTTT

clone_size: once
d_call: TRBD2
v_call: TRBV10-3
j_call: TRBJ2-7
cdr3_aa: CAISLPSGGGLDEQYF
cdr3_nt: TGTGCCATCAGCCTCCCTAGCGGGGGAGGTTTGGACGAGCAGTACTTC

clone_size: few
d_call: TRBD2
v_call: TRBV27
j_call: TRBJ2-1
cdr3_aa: CASSPRGTSGRNHEQFF
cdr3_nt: TGTGCCAGCAGTCCTAGGGGGACTAGCGGGAGGAACCATGAGCAGTTCTTC

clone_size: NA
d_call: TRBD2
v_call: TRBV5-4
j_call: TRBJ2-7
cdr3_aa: CASSRGDVGGEQYF
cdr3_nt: TGTGCCAGCAGCCGCGGGGATGTGGGAGGGGAGCAGTACTTC

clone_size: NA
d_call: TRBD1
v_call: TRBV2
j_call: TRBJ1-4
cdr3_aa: CAGTGAANEKLFF
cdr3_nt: TGTGCCGGCACAGGGGCGGCTAATGAAAAACTGTTTTTT

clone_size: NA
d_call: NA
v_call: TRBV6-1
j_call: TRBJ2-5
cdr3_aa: CASSAGIGGGETQYF
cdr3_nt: TGTGCCAGCAGTGCAGGGATTGGGGGGGGCGAGACCCAGTACTTC

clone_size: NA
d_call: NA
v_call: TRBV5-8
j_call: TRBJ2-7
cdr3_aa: CASSLPGVRYEQYF
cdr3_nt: TGTGCCAGCAGCTTGCCAGGGGTCCGCTACGAGCAGTACTTC

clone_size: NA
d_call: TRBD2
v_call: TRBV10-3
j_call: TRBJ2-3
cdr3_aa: CAISETSGSGGDTQYF
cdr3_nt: TGTGCCATCAGTGAGACTAGCGGGAGTGGAGGAGATACGCAGTATTTT

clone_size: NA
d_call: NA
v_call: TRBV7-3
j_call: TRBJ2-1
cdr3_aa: CASSLEPGIHEQFF
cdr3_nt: TGTGCCAGCAGCTTAGAACCCGGGATACATGAGCAGTTCTTC

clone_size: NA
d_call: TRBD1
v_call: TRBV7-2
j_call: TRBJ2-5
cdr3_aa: CASSPRGQGIGQYF
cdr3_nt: TGTGCCAGCAGCCCAAGAGGACAGGGCATAGGGCAGTACTTC

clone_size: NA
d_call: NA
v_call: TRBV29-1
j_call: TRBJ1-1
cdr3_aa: CSVVPYGSGEAFF
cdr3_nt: TGCAGCGTTGTCCCTTACGGGTCGGGTGAAGCTTTCTTT

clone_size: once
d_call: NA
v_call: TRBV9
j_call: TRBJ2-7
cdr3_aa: CASSVGFRDEQYF
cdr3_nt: TGTGCCAGCAGCGTAGGGTTCAGGGACGAGCAGTACTTC

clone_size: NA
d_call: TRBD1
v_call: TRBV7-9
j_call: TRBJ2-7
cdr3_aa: CASSLSLTGEGIYEQYF
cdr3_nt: TGTGCCAGCAGCTTAAGCCTAACAGGGGAAGGGATCTACGAGCAGTACTTC

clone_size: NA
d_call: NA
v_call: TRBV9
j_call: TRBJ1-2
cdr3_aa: CASSVAGNYGYTF
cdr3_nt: TGTGCCAGCAGCGTAGCGGGGAACTATGGCTACACCTTC

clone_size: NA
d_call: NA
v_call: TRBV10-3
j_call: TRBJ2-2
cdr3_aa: CAISVNTGELFF
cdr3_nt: TGTGCCATCAGCGTTAACACCGGGGAGCTGTTTTTT

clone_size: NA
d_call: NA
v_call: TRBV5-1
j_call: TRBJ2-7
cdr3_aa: CASSLDGRAPSYEQYF
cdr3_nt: TGCGCCAGCAGCTTGGACGGCAGGGCCCCCTCCTACGAGCAGTACTTC

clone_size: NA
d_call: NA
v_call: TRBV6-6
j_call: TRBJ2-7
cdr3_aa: CASSSQGEVAYEQYF
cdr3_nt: TGTGCCAGCAGTTCCCAAGGAGAGGTTGCCTACGAGCAGTACTTC